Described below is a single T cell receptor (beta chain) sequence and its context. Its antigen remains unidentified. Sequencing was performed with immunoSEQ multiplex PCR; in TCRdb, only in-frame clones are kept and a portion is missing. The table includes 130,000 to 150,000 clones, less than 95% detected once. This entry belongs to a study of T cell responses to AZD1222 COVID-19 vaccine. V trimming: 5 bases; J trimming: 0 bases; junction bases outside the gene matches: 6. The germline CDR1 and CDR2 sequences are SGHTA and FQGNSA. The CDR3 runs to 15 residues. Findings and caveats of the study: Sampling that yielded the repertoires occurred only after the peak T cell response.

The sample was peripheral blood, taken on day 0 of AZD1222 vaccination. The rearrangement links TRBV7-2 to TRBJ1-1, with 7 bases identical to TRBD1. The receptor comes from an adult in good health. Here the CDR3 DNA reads TGTGCCAGCAGCCCTCGACAGGGTTTGAACACTGAAGCTTTCTTT. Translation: CASSPRQGLNTEAFF.